This TCR beta chain appears in the sequencing data of a study of blood T cell repertoires in COVID-19. This clone was found once. Germline CDR1 and CDR2: SGHRS and YFSETQ. The CDR3 contains 15 residues. V was clipped by 1 base and J by 5 bases, with 14 bases between them. In the original analysis: Reference gene primer amplification gave nucleated cell count estimates. Repertoires were generated with immunoSEQ multiplex PCR, while TCRdb's copy carries only in-frame clones and drops some. The V and J calls and clone size come from that table; D and trimming were worked out from the DNA. Of 300,000 to 350,000 clones in the sample, 80% to 90% were seen once.

The V call is TRBV5-1, the J call TRBJ2-3; D gene uncertain. Material for sequencing was peripheral blood. This TCR came from a man aged 25-45 years with active or convalescent COVID-19. DNA for the CDR3: TGCGCCAGCAGCTTGTCGCCTAGTGGTAAAGATACGCAGTATTTT. Protein product: CASSLSPSGKDTQYF. Drawing the rest from reference TRBV5-1 and TRBJ2-3, the complete variable domain is KAGVTQTPRYLIKTRGQQVTLSCSPISGHRSVSWYQQTPGQGLQFLFEYFSETQRNKGNFPGRFSGRQFSNSRSEMNVSTLELGDSALYLCASSLSPSGKDTQYFGPGTRLTVL.